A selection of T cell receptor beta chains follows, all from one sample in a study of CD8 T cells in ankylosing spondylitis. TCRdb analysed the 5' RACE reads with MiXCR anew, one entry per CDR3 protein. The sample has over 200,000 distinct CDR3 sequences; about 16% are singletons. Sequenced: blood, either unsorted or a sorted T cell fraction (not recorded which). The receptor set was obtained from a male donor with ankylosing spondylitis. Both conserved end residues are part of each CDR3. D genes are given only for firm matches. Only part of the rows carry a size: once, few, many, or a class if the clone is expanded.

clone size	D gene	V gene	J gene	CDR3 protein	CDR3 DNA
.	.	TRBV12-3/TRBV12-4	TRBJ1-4	CASSPHHGGPNEKLFF	TGTGCCAGCAGTCCCCACCACGGGGGCCCTAATGAAAAACTGTTTTTT
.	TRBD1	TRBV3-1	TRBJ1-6	CASKIQGAASPLHF	TGTGCCAGCAAGATTCAGGGGGCTGCTTCACCCCTCCACTTT
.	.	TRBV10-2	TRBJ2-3	CASSEGGPDTQYF	TGCGCCAGCAGTGAAGGAGGGCCAGATACGCAGTATTTT
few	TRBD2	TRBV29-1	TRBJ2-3	CSVMAGGRTDTQYF	TGCAGCGTCATGGCGGGAGGCCGCACAGATACGCAGTATTTT
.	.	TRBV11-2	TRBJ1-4	CASSLEARSNEKLFF	TGTGCCAGCAGCTTAGAAGCCCGCTCTAATGAAAAACTGTTTTTT
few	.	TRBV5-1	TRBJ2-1	CASSLFYGGGMYNEQFF	TGCGCCAGCAGCTTGTTTTATGGGGGTGGAATGTACAATGAGCAGTTCTTC
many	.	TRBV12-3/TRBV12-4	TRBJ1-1	CASSSGAAEAFF	TGTGCCAGCAGTTCGGGGGCGGCTGAAGCTTTCTTT
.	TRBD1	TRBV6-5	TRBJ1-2	CASSYSDREPVNYGYTF	TGTGCCAGCAGTTACTCGGACAGGGAACCAGTTAACTATGGCTACACCTTC
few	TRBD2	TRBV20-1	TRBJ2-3	CSARGFLAGEVTDTQYF	TGCAGTGCTAGAGGATTTTTGGCGGGAGAAGTAACAGATACGCAGTATTTT
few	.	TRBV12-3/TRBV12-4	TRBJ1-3	CASSDRDGYGNTIYF	TGTGCCAGCAGTGACCGGGACGGATATGGAAACACCATATATTTT
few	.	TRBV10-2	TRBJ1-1	CASIPTLNTEAFF	TGCGCCAGCATTCCCACCTTGAACACTGAAGCTTTCTTT